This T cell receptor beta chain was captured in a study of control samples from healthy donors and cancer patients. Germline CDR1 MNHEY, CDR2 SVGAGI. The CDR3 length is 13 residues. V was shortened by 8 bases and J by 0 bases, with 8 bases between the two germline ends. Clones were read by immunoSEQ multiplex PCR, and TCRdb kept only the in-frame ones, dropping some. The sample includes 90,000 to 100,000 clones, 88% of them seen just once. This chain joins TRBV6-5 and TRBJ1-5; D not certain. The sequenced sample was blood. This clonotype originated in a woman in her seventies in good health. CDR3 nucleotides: TGTGCCAGCTCTGACACTAGCAATCAGCCCCAGCATTTT. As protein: CASSDTSNQPQHF.